This T cell receptor beta chain was recovered during a study of cytomegalovirus exposure and HLA in healthy donors (dated by TCRdb to about 2017). For context, the study as a whole: According to an earlier analysis of a few hundred of the donors, about 179 million T cells yielded some 110 million unique TCR beta sequences and about 280 Gb of sequence data. Roughly 300 gigabases of sequencing data and around 80 million unique TCR sequences made up an early release that covered several hundred HLA-typed donors. The genetic ancestry cluster associated with self-reported Caucasian donors included over 80% of the 398 genotyped donors. The study was designed to test whether signatures of past pathogen exposure could be identified by cataloging public T cell receptors. The T cell repertoires of 666 subjects were profiled by immunosequencing and related to cytomegalovirus serostatus. Besides the first cohort of about 730 subjects, a separate validation cohort made up of roughly 120 different subjects was used. To predict cytomegalovirus infection status, the study combined high-throughput TCR immunosequencing, statistical association of individual TCRs with disease status, and machine learning. In a later analysis, previously published TCR beta repertoires from 670 or so donors were re-analyzed and high-resolution HLA genotyping was added so that TCR occurrence patterns could be studied. In the later analysis, no new phenotypic data were used to find candidate immune exposures; instead, reliance was placed on TCR beta sequences and their occurrence across donors. An earlier analysis of around 580 of the donors used high-throughput TCR beta sequencing to judge whether each TCR beta V gene segment behaved as functional or pseudogenic. Donor age, sex, ethnicity and CMV serostatus were compiled together with the repertoire data. A later genetic analysis took genome-wide SNP genotypes for about 60% of the roughly 670 donors and used that subset as a discovery cohort. Every repertoire in the discovery cohort had been generated on one and the same sequencing platform. Class I and class II HLA loci were covered by the typing at four-digit resolution. The number of donors typed differed by locus, with roughly 629-640 for A, B, C, DRB1 and DQB1, 522 for DQA1, about 610 for DPA1, and some 470 for DPB1. Several DR-DQ haplotypes were treated as single units for association and clustering because of strong linkage in the cohort. Among several hundred genotyped donors of the cohort, an average of about 240,000 unique TCR beta nucleotide sequences was sequenced per donor, of which roughly 17% were non-productive. Results the study describes overall, beyond this receptor: Most TCR sequences were seen in very few donors, while some public TCRs were found in many individuals. In a later analysis, 15,000 to 20,000 TCR beta sequences were associated with specific HLA alleles at a false discovery rate of 0.05. For the cohort, immune exposure information was limited to CMV serostatus. A cluster of highly shared sequence variants was judged likely to be a technical artifact of the sequencing pipeline. Three of the identified cytomegalovirus-associated TCR beta chains were confirmed in vitro to be specific for cytomegalovirus antigens. In a later analysis, several top co-occurrence clusters were reported to appear linked to parvovirus B19, influenza, CMV and Epstein-Barr virus. V-gene and J-gene trimming of TCR beta chains was associated with a missense DCLRE1C variant in a later genetic analysis, and the association was replicated in an independent cohort. A total of around 150 TCR beta chains were listed by the study as associated with cytomegalovirus. Compared with equally common non-associated chains, HLA-associated TCR beta chains in a later analysis were more clonally expanded and had lower generation probabilities. The classifier was reported to diagnose cytomegalovirus status with high specificity and sensitivity in both the original cohort and the validation cohort. According to a later analysis, most CMV-associated TCR beta chains appeared to be HLA-restricted, and the HLA associations seemed to be driven largely by CMV exposure. Because some donors lacked HLA typing at each locus, the association tests relied only on the typed subset. When HLA alleles, especially DR and DQ, strongly co-occurred, TCR associations were difficult to assign to individual alleles. Linkage disequilibrium might explain the correlated functional status among segregating V segments, but an unknown experimental factor could not be excluded. A further reported finding was that TCR beta sequences accurately predicted the HLA-A and HLA-B alleles for most subjects in the first cohort. According to the authors, the approach could potentially be generalized to other disease states and immunological phenotypes. In an earlier analysis of roughly 500 of the donors, most TCR beta V segments appeared in productive rearrangements about 87% or about 30% of the time, broadly matching IMGT annotations. According to a later analysis, TCR association rates differed among HLA loci, with DRB1 alleles showing the most associated TCRs and HLA-C alleles showing the fewest. In a later genetic analysis, fewer N-insertions in productive TCRs were reported among donors in an Asian-associated ancestry cluster than the approximately 630-donor mean. The presence/absence analyses assumed that sequencing depth was roughly uniform across donors, and that assumption may not be true. Only TCR beta chains were sequenced in this cohort, and the absence of alpha or paired-chain data limited detectable features. The earlier analysis of fewer than 750 of the donors excluded roughly 17 rarely observed V segments, including chromosome 9 orphons, because counts were too low.

Library preparation was by the immunoSEQ multiplex PCR assay. The multiplex PCR relied on a mix of 60 forward primers for TCR Vbeta segments and 13 reverse primers for TCR Jbeta segments. The CDR3 region of rearranged TCR beta genes was amplified from genomic DNA by a multiplex PCR assay. The Illumina HiSeq System was used to sequence the amplified TCR beta libraries as 87-base-pair reads. As for the authors' bioinformatics: A later analysis counted around 72 million unique TCR beta chains across the 550 to 750 repertoires, and about 10 million of these chains were shared by at least two donors. To remove PCR and sequencing errors, raw reads were error-corrected and collapsed into unique sequences using a nearest-neighbor algorithm that merged closely related sequences. V, D and J gene segments were assigned by aligning CDR3 sequences to IMGT reference sequences. For a sequence to be retained, a match of at least six nucleotides was required to both a V gene segment and a J gene segment. Rearrangements were called productive when the CDR3 lacked stop codons and stayed in frame with V and J; all others were non-productive. Following IMGT convention, CDR3 was defined as the stretch from the second conserved V-encoded cysteine up to the conserved J-encoded phenylalanine. The earlier analysis of about 570 of the donors excluded any sequence lacking an unambiguous match to a single V gene segment. In an earlier analysis of 587 of the donors, V segments were called functional above 56.7% productive rearrangements and were called segregating when the between-donor standard deviation exceeded 5%. A statistical classification framework was built for diagnosing cytomegalovirus status from the catalog of TCR beta chain sequences. V and J gene assignment, in a later analysis, came from comparing TCR nucleotide sequences with IMGT/GENE-DB human TR gene sequences. In a later analysis, CDR3 sequences and most-parsimonious VDJ recombination scenarios were assigned using the TCRdist pipeline. A later analysis defined each TCR beta chain by its CDR3 amino acid sequence plus V-gene family, and excluded reads lacking a unique V-gene family. To address suspected cross-contamination and a sequencing artifact, a later analysis removed a few hundred highly shared, low-generation-probability nucleotide sequences. For each public chain, a later analysis derived a clonal expansion index from normalized ranks of inferred template counts within each repertoire. A later analysis computed generation probabilities with a VDJ recombination model fitted to out-of-frame rearrangements, and checked the results against IGoR. In a later analysis, hypergeometric tests were used to score TCR-TCR, TCR-HLA and TCR-CMV co-occurrence, with a repertoire-size bias correction applied to TCR pairs. To estimate false discovery rates, a later analysis permuted the HLA or CMV assignments 20 times. In a later analysis, co-occurring TCRs were grouped using DBSCAN, with TCRdist sequence similarity added in when clustering inside HLA-allele-positive subsets. For co-occurrence clustering, repertoires with fewer than 30,000 or more than 120,000 public chains were excluded, along with a handful of repertoires with anomalous nucleotide sharing. Held by TCRdb, this immuneACCESS table contains in-frame sequences only and omits some clones. Under half of the omission traces to an unresolved V gene where checked; the cause of the rest is unknown. V and J calls and clone size follow that table, whereas D and trimming were derived from the DNA. The sample table contains about 170,000 clones; only one count was recorded for about four fifths of them. The ten largest clones add up to less than 2.5% of the sample.

Note on this clone: Which antigen it targets is not known. Per-base quality was not reported, and no clone a single base away is much larger than it.

The cohort comprised some 700 healthy bone marrow donors. All cohort members were sampled while nominally healthy, although unrecorded immune exposures were likely present. The donor tested CMV seronegative, placing the donor among the 350 to 400 seronegative members of the cohort. Every donor gave a peripheral blood sample, and the peripheral blood mononuclear cells from that sample were used for TCR beta sequencing. Genomic DNA extraction from the blood cell samples was performed with the Qiagen DNeasy Blood Extraction Kit. Sequencing input: PBMCs. This clonotype originated in a male donor in good health and CMV-seronegative.

The nucleotide sequence is TGCGCCAGCAGCCAAGATGGGGGGGGGAACACCGGGGAGCTGTTTTTT. It is translated as CASSQDGGGNTGELFF. The chain is encoded by TRBV4-3 joined to TRBJ2-2; TRBD2 agrees with 7 junctional bases. CDR1 and CDR2 are drawn from the germline V gene: LGHNA, YSLEER. V lost 0 bases and J lost 1 base, and the count of bases not matched to a germline gene is 2. There are 16 amino acids in the CDR3, from cysteine to phenylalanine inclusive. This entry keeps only the CDR3 DNA: 48 bases, framed from base 1.